Below are 16 T cell receptor beta chains sequenced from a single sample in a study of type 1 regulatory T cells. These TCRs' antigens remain unknown. MiXCR was run by TCRdb on the reads, yielding one entry per CDR3 protein. The sample has over 55,000 distinct CDR3 sequences; approximately 64% are singletons. Sequencing was performed on cultured T cells, either the whole culture or a sorted T cell fraction (not recorded which). Sample subset: Tr1-enriched cell product generated in vitro against host alloantigens. The source is a human donor in good health.

The J gene is TRBJ2-3, the V gene TRBV27; D is unclear. The CDR3 has 13 amino acids. The V end lost 1 base, the J end lost 4 bases, and 6 bases lay between the germline ends. The germline V gene has CDR1 MNHEY and CDR2 SMNVEV (reference sequence). The CDR3 reads CASSLLWADTQYF. The CDR3, as DNA: TGTGCCAGCAGTTTATTGTGGGCAGATACGCAGTATTTT.

The chain employs TRBV28 and TRBJ1-1, with D possibly TRBD1 on 6 matching bases. The V end was cut by 7 bases, the J end by 3 bases, with 12 bases between. CDR3 length equals 13 residues. Looked up from germline, CDR1 is MDHEN and CDR2 is SYDVKM. CDR3 nucleotides: TGTGCCAGCACCCAGACAGGCTACACTGAAGCTTTCTTT. As protein: CASTQTGYTEAFF. The variable domain in full, completed from reference TRBV28 and TRBJ1-1, reads DVKVTQSSRYLVKRTGEKVFLECVQDMDHENMFWYRQDPGLGLRLIYFSYDVKMKEKGDIPEGYSVSREKKERFSLILESASTNQTSMYLCASTQTGYTEAFFGQGTRLTVV.

The chain recombines TRBV20-1 with TRBJ2-1; 11 bases are a match to TRBD2. Trimming at V came to 2 bases and at J to 8 bases, leaving 5 bases not matched to a gene. This CDR3 is built from 14 residues. Germline assignment: CDR1 DFQATT and CDR2 SNEGSKA (reference sequence). This chain's CDR3 is CSARLTSGNDEQFF. The CDR3 region has the DNA TGCAGTGCTAGATTGACTAGCGGGAACGATGAGCAGTTCTTC.

The chain employs TRBV7-8 and TRBJ2-2; possibly TRBD2 for D (6 bases). CDR3 length: 14 residues. CDR1 and CDR2 (germline): SGHVS, FQNEAQ. The V gene lost 1 base and the J gene lost 7 bases, with 10 bases spanning the gap. The CDR3 region has the DNA TGTGCCAGCAGCTTAGGACTAGTAAGCGGGGAGCTGTTTTTT. This gives the protein CASSLGLVSGELFF.

The gene calls are TRBV3-1 and TRBJ2-1, with TRBD1 matching over 10 bases. The V and J ends lost 0 bases and 4 bases, in that order; junction bases with no gene match: 9. Germline assignment: CDR1 LGHDT and CDR2 YNNKEL (reference sequence). This CDR3 spans 18 amino acids. CDR3 bases: TGTGCCAGCAGCCAAGAAACCTTGGGACAGGGGCCGTACAATGAGCAGTTCTTC. Its protein product is CASSQETLGQGPYNEQFF.

This clonotype turned up a few times. The chain employs TRBV20-1 and TRBJ1-5; D is unresolved. Germline V lookup: CDR1 DFQATT, CDR2 SNEGSKA (reference sequence). The CDR3 is 14 residues long. V lost 0 bases and J lost 5, with 11 bases in between. The CDR3 region is CSAREHLRHQPQHF. The DNA of the CDR3 is TGCAGTGCTAGAGAGCACTTGAGGCATCAGCCCCAGCATTTT.

This clonotype showed up just once. J is TRBJ2-7 and V is TRBV4-1; 9 bases line up with TRBD2. The CDR3 is made up of 16 amino acids. Germline-derived CDR1 and CDR2 are MGHRA and YSYEKL. V lost 1 base, J lost 7 bases, and 11 bases stayed unmatched. DNA for the CDR3: TGCGCCAGCAGCCAAGTTATAGCGTCTAGCGGGATAGAGCAGTACTTC. It yields the protein CASSQVIASSGIEQYF.

This clonotype was seen a single time. CDR3 nucleotide sequence: TGTGCCAGCAGGCCTGGACTAGCGGAGTCCAATGAGCAGTTCTTC. This encodes CASRPGLAESNEQFF. The chain employs TRBV9 and TRBJ2-1, with 10 positions matching TRBD2. The CDR3 has 15 residues. Germline V CDR1 and CDR2: SGDLS, YYNGEE. V shed 5 bases, J shed 6 bases, and the junction held 8 bases outside the gene matches.

This chain connects TRBV20-1 to TRBJ2-3, with 7 bases lining up with TRBD2. The CDR3 has 17 amino acids. Germline V CDR1 and CDR2: DFQATT, SNEGSKA (reference sequence). J was trimmed by 2 bases and V by 5 bases; bases with no gene match: 16. CDR3 region: CSASPPLGGRFTDTQYF. Here the CDR3 DNA reads TGCAGTGCTTCACCTCCCCTTGGCGGGAGATTCACAGATACGCAGTATTTT.

The chain carries TRBV7-2 and TRBJ2-7; D unresolved. Germline values: CDR1 SGHTA, CDR2 FQGNSA. Trimming took off 5 bases at V and 0 bases at J, with 11 bases between the two ends. There are 14 residues in the CDR3. CDR3 DNA sequence: TGTGCCAGCAGCCTACAAGCAAGCTCCTACGAGCAGTACTTC. Its translation is CASSLQASSYEQYF. Full variable domain (remainder filled in from reference TRBV7-2 and TRBJ2-7): GAGVSQSPSNKVTEKGKDVELRCDPISGHTALYWYRQSLGQGLEFLIYFQGNSAPDKSGLPSDRFSAERTGGSVSTLTIQRTQQEDSAVYLCASSLQASSYEQYFGPGTRLTVT.

A few counts support this clonotype. The chain links TRBV27 to TRBJ2-3, with D possibly being TRBD2 (6 bases). Trimming removed 5 bases at V and 6 bases at J, with 15 bases between. This CDR3 contains 14 residues. In germline, CDR1 is MNHEY, CDR2 SMNVEV (reference sequence). The CDR3 spells CASSPRDFPDTQYF. The CDR3 coding sequence is TGTGCCAGCAGTCCGCGGGACTTTCCCGATACGCAGTATTTT.

The chain carries TRBV4-1 and TRBJ2-7; D might be TRBD1 or TRBD2, each matching 6 bases. Germline-derived CDR1 and CDR2 are MGHRA and YSYEKL. Trimming removed 4 bases at V and 7 bases at J, with 23 bases between. The CDR3 runs to 16 residues. CDR3 in DNA: TGCGCCAGCAGCCCACGGGAAGGAACCTTAGGGGGGGAGCAGTACTTC. It encodes CASSPREGTLGGEQYF.

The V call is TRBV6-1, the J call TRBJ1-5, with D unclear. CDR1 and CDR2 from the germline V gene are MNHNS and SASEGT. V was pared by 6 bases and J by 8 bases, with 11 bases between. The CDR3 sequence is 12 residues long. The CDR3 DNA is TGTGCCAGCAGAACTAACCGAGAGCCCCAGCATTTT. This sequence encodes CASRTNREPQHF.

V is TRBV7-6 and J is TRBJ2-7; 9 nucleotides line up with TRBD2. J lost 6 bases, V lost 2 bases, and 11 bases had no gene match. The CDR3 runs 16 residues. Germline V gene sequence: CDR1 SGHVS, CDR2 FNYEAQ. The CDR3 loop is CASSLYLAGGAGEQYF. The CDR3 region has the DNA TGTGCCAGCAGCTTATATTTGGCGGGAGGGGCGGGCGAGCAGTACTTC.

This clonotype was picked up a small number of times. The chain combines TRBV10-3 with TRBJ1-4; TRBD1 agrees at 8 bases. This CDR3 spans 13 amino acids. J was trimmed by 10 bases and V by 3 bases; bases with no gene match: 4. The germline V gene encodes CDR1 ENHRY and CDR2 SYGVKD. This chain's CDR3 is CAISDSDRGKLFF. CDR3 nucleotides: TGTGCCATCAGTGACTCAGACAGGGGAAAACTGTTTTTT.

The V call is TRBV24-1, the J call TRBJ1-5, with a tentative D call TRBD1 (6 bases). V was trimmed by 4 bases and J by 3 bases, leaving 12 bases between them. Germline V gene data show CDR1 as KGHDR and CDR2 as SFDVKD. The CDR3 spans 15 residues. DNA for the CDR3: TGTGCCACCAGTGAAACAGGGAGGAACAATCAGCCCCAGCATTTT. Translation gives CATSETGRNNQPQHF.